The next 11 T cell receptor beta chains were all read from a single sample in a study of CD8+CD57+ T cells in acquired aplastic anemia. Patients included in sequencing had previously demonstrated CD8+CD57+ cell expansion by flow cytometry. CDR3 and TCR beta VDJ profiling relied on a genomic DNA template. Using its own MiXCR run on the reads, TCRdb lists one record per CDR3 protein. The sample contains approximately 160,000 distinct CDR3 sequences, about half of which appear only once. The sequencing sample was made of sorted CD4+, CD8+, or CD8+CD57+ T cells (not recorded which) from PBMCs. The receptors come from a human donor with aplastic anemia.

At least ten counts were recorded for this clonotype. The chain has TRBV19 and TRBJ1-5, with D uncertain. Germline V gives CDR1 LNHDA, CDR2 SQIVND (reference sequence). Trimming removed 3 bases from V and 0 bases from J, with 6 bases in between. The CDR3 totals 14 residues. The CDR3 DNA follows: TGTGCCAGTAGTATGGAGAATAGCAATCAGCCCCAGCATTTT. Its translation is CASSMENSNQPQHF.

This clonotype was observed a few times. The gene calls are TRBV10-3 and TRBJ2-7, with TRBD1 identical over 10 bases. CDR3 size: 13 residues. The germline gives CDR1 ENHRY, CDR2 SYGVKD. Unmatched junction bases numbered 3, after V lost 3 bases and J lost 7 bases. The DNA of the CDR3 is TGTGCCATCAGTGACGGACAGGGGGGAGAGCAGTACGTC. It specifies CAISDGQGGEQYV.

The rearrangement links TRBV19 to TRBJ1-1, with D perhaps TRBD1 (5 bases). The CDR3 is 15 residues long. Trimming pared 5 bases from V and 1 base from J, leaving 14 bases between. The germline V gene has CDR1 LNHDA and CDR2 SQIVND (reference sequence). CDR3 nucleotide sequence: TGTGCCAGTAGTGCCGACAGAGCCCCGAACACTGAAGCTTTCTTT. Residues: CASSADRAPNTEAFF. Variable domain in full (rest from reference TRBV19 and TRBJ1-1): DGGITQSPKYLFRKEGQNVTLSCEQNLNHDAMYWYRQDPGQGLRLIYYSQIVNDFQKGDIAEGYSVSREKKESFPLTVTSAQKNPTAFYLCASSADRAPNTEAFFGQGTRLTVV.

Many counts were recorded for this clonotype. The rearrangement joins TRBV27 to TRBJ1-2; D is uncertain. The germline V gene has CDR1 MNHEY and CDR2 SMNVEV (reference sequence). The CDR3 runs 13 residues. The V gene lost 8 bases and the J gene lost 4 bases, with 14 bases spanning the gap. CDR3 amino acids: CASGPGRRYGYTF. In nucleotides, the CDR3 is TGTGCCAGCGGGCCGGGCCGTCGCTATGGCTACACCTTC.

The chain carries TRBV15 and TRBJ2-7; the D gene is possibly TRBD2 (5 bases). In germline, CDR1 is LNHNV, CDR2 YYDKDF (reference sequence). The CDR3 runs to 13 residues. V was clipped by 5 bases and J by 3 bases, with 11 bases between them. Written as DNA, the CDR3 is TGTGCCACCAGCCGAGCGGACCTCTACGAGCAGTACTTC. The encoded protein is CATSRADLYEQYF.

This clonotype was observed many times. This chain connects TRBV9 to TRBJ1-1, with D possibly matching TRBD1 (5 bases). The CDR3 is 14 amino acids. CDR1 is SGDLS and CDR2 is YYNGEE in the germline V gene. Trimming took off 3 bases at V and 1 base at J, with 10 bases between the two ends. Written as DNA, the CDR3 is TGTGCCAGCAGCGAAGGGGTGGGGAACACTGAAGCTTTCTTT. Amino acid sequence: CASSEGVGNTEAFF.

CDR3 sequence: CASSPDLYNEQFF. The CDR3 DNA is TGTGCCAGCAGCCCGGATCTATACAATGAGCAGTTCTTC. The chain couples TRBV7-8 to TRBJ2-1; D unresolved. Germline V gene sequence: CDR1 SGHVS, CDR2 FQNEAQ. The length of the CDR3 is 13 residues. V was cut by 5 bases and J by 4 bases, with 9 bases left in between.

The sample holds many counts of this clonotype. The chain combines TRBV19 with TRBJ1-2; no reliable D call. CDR1 and CDR2 from the germline V gene are LNHDA and SQIVND (reference sequence). The CDR3 contains 13 residues. V lost 3 bases and J lost 2, with 7 bases in between. This chain's CDR3 is CASSIAGNYGYTF. The DNA of the CDR3 is TGTGCCAGTAGTATTGCTGGAAACTATGGCTACACCTTC.

V gene TRBV7-8 combines with J gene TRBJ1-5; 12 positions match TRBD1. V lost 5 bases, J lost 7 bases, and 15 bases stayed unmatched. Germline-derived CDR1 and CDR2 are SGHVS and FQNEAQ. The CDR3 runs 18 residues. The CDR3 coding sequence is TGTGCCAGCAGCCCGTACTTGGGACAGGGGGCGAGGCTGCAGCCCCAGCATTTT. This gives the protein CASSPYLGQGARLQPQHF.

This clonotype was counted ten times or more. This chain uses TRBV20-1 with TRBJ2-5; 9 nucleotides agree with TRBD2. The V segment lost 0 bases and the J segment 5 bases; nucleotides outside the gene matches: 10. Germline V gene lookup returns CDR1 DFQATT and CDR2 SNEGSKA (reference sequence). There are 16 residues in the CDR3. The CDR3 loop is CSARDPSGGPMETQYF. The CDR3 nucleotides are TGCAGTGCTAGAGATCCAAGCGGGGGGCCGATGGAGACCCAGTACTTC.

This sequence joins TRBV20-1 and TRBJ1-2, with 10 bases lining up with TRBD1. V was pared by 3 bases and J by 4 bases, with 5 bases of the junction left unmatched. This CDR3 has 14 amino acids. Germline CDR1 is DFQATT and CDR2 is SNEGSKA (reference sequence). The CDR3 region is CSARVGDRGYGYTF. In DNA form, the CDR3 reads TGCAGTGCTAGGGTGGGGGACAGGGGCTATGGCTACACCTTC.